What follows is one T cell receptor (beta chain) and its context. The source of the sample is a study of T cell clones after liver transplantation. As for the study in general: TCRbeta sequencing after a pre-transplant mixed lymphocyte reaction identified graft-donor-reactive clones, later tracked in post-transplant blood.

V lost 0 bases, J lost 2 bases, and 6 bases stayed unmatched. The CDR3 sequence is 16 residues long. Per the germline V gene, CDR1 is SGHKS and CDR2 is YYEKEE (reference sequence). Some clones are missing from TCRdb's copy, which holds only in-frame ones; the method was immunoSEQ multiplex PCR. The data hold 6,000 to 6,500 clones, with over 75% observed a single time. The sequence derives from a human donor who received a liver transplant. This chain links TRBV5-5 with TRBJ2-7; 9 positions match TRBD2. This sample comprised CD8+ T cells from blood, obtained before liver transplant. This chain's CDR3 is CASSLGAVAGAYEQYF. Here the CDR3 DNA reads TGTGCCAGCAGCTTGGGAGCCGTAGCGGGGGCCTACGAGCAGTACTTC.